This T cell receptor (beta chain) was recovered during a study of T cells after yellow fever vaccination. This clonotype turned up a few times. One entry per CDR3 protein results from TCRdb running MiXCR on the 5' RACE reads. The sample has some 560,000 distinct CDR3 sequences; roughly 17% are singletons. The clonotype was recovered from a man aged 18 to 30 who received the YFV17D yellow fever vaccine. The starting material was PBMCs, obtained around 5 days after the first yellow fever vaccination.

CDR3 nucleotide sequence: TGTGCCAGCAGTTTTTCTCCGAGACAGTCAGATACGCAGTATTTT. Translation: CASSFSPRQSDTQYF. The chain couples TRBV6-2 or TRBV6-3 to TRBJ2-3; D possibly corresponds to TRBD1 (5 bases). V was shortened by 4 bases and J by 4 bases, with 15 bases between the two germline ends. Germline CDR1 is MNHEY and CDR2 is SVGEGT. CDR3 length: 15 residues.